This T cell receptor beta chain originates from a study of cytomegalovirus exposure and HLA in healthy donors. Study findings and constraints: Further analysis was carried out later, and it showed several of the most significant clusters appearing linked to common viral pathogens.

CDR1 SSHAT and CDR2 FNYEAQ come from the germline V gene (reference sequence). The CDR3 sequence is 14 residues long. Remarks on this clone: No antigen is known for it. The junction departs from the called germline gene at one end, perhaps through a read error.

Both 60 Vbeta primers and 13 Jbeta primers went into the PCR. The protocol was immunoSEQ multiplex PCR, while the TCRdb copy is restricted to in-frame clones and leaves out a portion. The table shows some 150,000 clones, with around 80% occurring only once. The source of this sequence is a female donor in good health and CMV-seronegative. Sequenced material: PBMCs. The chain combines TRBV7-7 with TRBJ2-1, with TRBD2 matching over 9 bases. CDR3 nucleotides: TGTGCTAGCAGCTTCGGCGGGAGGGATAATGAGCAGTTCTTC. Translated: CASSFGGRDNEQFF.